The following is a T cell receptor (beta chain) sequence with its context. What it binds is not known. Germline-derived CDR1 and CDR2 are MNHNY and SVGAGI (reference sequence). The CDR3 extends over 14 amino acids. Trimming left V 7 bases short and J 4 bases short, with 15 bases between. Researchers ran the PCR with 60 Vbeta and 13 Jbeta primers. Authors' processing steps: Per a later analysis, the number of unique TCR beta chains was approximately 73 million, of which around 9.9 million were shared. Sequencing was performed with immunoSEQ multiplex PCR; in TCRdb, only in-frame clones are kept and a portion is missing. V and J calls and clone size are those listed in that table; D and trimming were worked out from the DNA. The profile shows about 150,000 clones, roughly 90% of them singletons. The sample comes from a study of cytomegalovirus exposure and HLA in healthy donors. The wider study: Most donors, less than 85% of approximately 400 genotyped, fell in the Caucasian-associated ancestry cluster.

Study-level points and caveats: The productive fraction for most TCR beta V segments was about 90% or about 30% in an earlier analysis. More clonal expansion characterized HLA-associated TCR beta chains than equally common others in a later analysis.

Material for sequencing was PBMCs. The TCR was taken from a woman aged 18-29 years in good health and CMV-seronegative. V is TRBV6-6 and J is TRBJ2-3; no definite D call. CDR3 in amino acids: CASTPAGLSDTQYF. In DNA, the CDR3 is TGTGCCAGCACCCCGGCAGGATTGTCAGATACGCAGTATTTT.